The 13 T cell receptor beta chains below come from one sample, sequenced in a study of blood T cell repertoires in COVID-19. Using immunoSEQ multiplex PCR, the repertoire was profiled, and TCRdb retains in-frame clones only, with some absent. Of around 200,000 clones in the sample, over 75% were seen once. Sequencing was performed on peripheral blood. The receptors originated from a man over 45 with acute or convalescent COVID-19.

Comment on this clone: Other DNA sequences in the same sample also yield this CDR3. The genes are TRBV6-5 and TRBJ2-2, with D perhaps matching TRBD1 (5 bases). There are 14 residues in the CDR3. Per the germline V gene, CDR1 is MNHEY and CDR2 is SVGAGI. Trimming stripped 5 bases from V and 1 base from J, with 8 bases between. The CDR3 DNA sequence: TGTGCCAGCAGTCGGCAGGGGAACACCGGGGAGCTGTTTTTT. Protein product: CASSRQGNTGELFF.

The chain recombines TRBV15 with TRBJ2-2; 7 bases match TRBD1. The V gene's germline CDR1 is LNHNV and CDR2 YYDKDF (reference sequence). Unmatched junction bases numbered 9, after V lost 0 bases and J lost 2 bases. This CDR3 region has 18 residues. The CDR3 is CATSRDRVGGPNTGELFF. The CDR3 bases are TGTGCCACCAGCAGAGACCGCGTAGGGGGCCCCAACACCGGGGAGCTGTTTTTT.

This chain uses TRBV6-5 with TRBJ2-2; no clear D. Germline loops: CDR1 MNHEY, CDR2 SVGAGI. V was pared by 7 bases and J by 7 bases, with 13 bases between. CDR3 length: 13 residues. The CDR3 reads CASTPRQDGELFF. The CDR3 DNA is TGTGCCAGCACCCCTCGACAAGACGGGGAGCTGTTTTTT.

V usage is TRBV11-2 and J usage is TRBJ2-2, with D tentatively TRBD1 (6 bases). With 2 bases removed from V and 0 bases from J, the gap between germline ends came to 10 bases. The CDR3 loop spans 16 amino acids. Germline CDR1 is SGHAT and CDR2 is FQNNGV. CDR3 in DNA: TGTGCCAGCAGCTTATCGACAGGAGCGAACACCGGGGAGCTGTTTTTT. It specifies CASSLSTGANTGELFF. Drawing the rest from reference TRBV11-2 and TRBJ2-2, the complete variable domain is EAGVAQSPRYKIIEKRQSVAFWCNPISGHATLYWYQQILGQGPKLLIQFQNNGVVDDSQLPKDRFSAERLKGVDSTLKIQPAKLEDSAVYLCASSLSTGANTGELFFGEGSRLTVL.

This sequence joins TRBV7-2 and TRBJ1-4, with 8 positions matching TRBD1. CDR1 is SGHTA, CDR2 FQGNSA, per germline. V dropped 4 bases and J dropped 9; count of bases not matched to a gene: 4. CDR3 length: 13 residues. CDR3 loop: CASSSGQAKKLFF. The CDR3, as DNA: TGTGCCAGCAGCTCGGGACAGGCCAAAAAACTGTTTTTT.

This clone is termed medium-sized (0.01 to 0.1%). V gene TRBV6-5 combines with J gene TRBJ2-2; TRBD1 is a possible D gene (5 bases). Germline CDR1 reads MNHEY; CDR2 reads SVGAGI. This CDR3 comprises 14 residues. V lost 7 bases to trimming and J lost 6 bases, with 15 bases between them. In nucleotides, the CDR3 is TGTGCCAGCATTGGGGCTATGGTGGCCGGGGAGCTGTTTTTT. Residues: CASIGAMVAGELFF.

This rearrangement joins TRBV27 to TRBJ1-5; D remains ambiguous. The CDR3 extends over 14 amino acids. V shed 1 base and J shed 0 bases, with 4 bases lying between them. Germline values: CDR1 MNHEY, CDR2 SMNVEV (reference sequence). CDR3 sequence (DNA): TGTGCCAGCAGTTTATTATTTAGCAATCAGCCCCAGCATTTT. As protein: CASSLLFSNQPQHF.

The genes are TRBV5-1 and TRBJ1-1; D gene unclear. Germline V lookup: CDR1 SGHRS, CDR2 YFSETQ. This CDR3 is built from 16 residues. The ends were cut back, 1 base at V and 2 bases at J, with 15 bases in the middle. The DNA for the CDR3 is TGCGCCAGCAGCTTGATTGGAGGAGTTGGAAACACTGAAGCTTTCTTT. Its translation: CASSLIGGVGNTEAFF. Full variable domain (missing parts from reference TRBV5-1 and TRBJ1-1): KAGVTQTPRYLIKTRGQQVTLSCSPISGHRSVSWYQQTPGQGLQFLFEYFSETQRNKGNFPGRFSGRQFSNSRSEMNVSTLELGDSALYLCASSLIGGVGNTEAFFGQGTRLTVV.

The chain couples TRBV6-4 to TRBJ1-1; D remains ambiguous. The CDR3 has 13 residues. Trimming cost V 3 bases and J 1 base, with 6 bases left between them. Germline CDR1 reads MRHNA; CDR2 reads SNTAGT. The CDR3 DNA reads TGTGCCAGCAGTGAGGCAAAGAACACTGAAGCTTTCTTT. Its translation is CASSEAKNTEAFF.

V and J are TRBV7-9 and TRBJ2-1; TRBD1 matches at 10 bases. V trimming: 4 bases; J trimming: 7 bases; junction bases outside the gene matches: 7. This CDR3 is built from 15 residues. The germline V gene has CDR1 SEHNR and CDR2 FQNEAQ (reference sequence). The chain's CDR3 is CASSSGQGVGNEQFF. For the CDR3, the DNA is TGTGCCAGCAGCTCAGGACAGGGGGTTGGGAATGAGCAGTTCTTC.

V and J are TRBV5-1 and TRBJ1-6; TRBD1 aligns across 8 bases. The V and J ends lost 1 base and 7 bases, in that order; junction bases with no gene match: 7. Germline values: CDR1 SGHRS, CDR2 YFSETQ. The CDR3 sequence is 16 residues long. CDR3 residues: CASSLTGQVSNSPLHF. CDR3 DNA: TGCGCCAGCAGCTTGACGGGACAGGTTTCAAATTCACCCCTCCACTTT.

The chain couples TRBV7-9 to TRBJ2-7; 9 bases line up with TRBD1. The V gene end was trimmed by 5 bases and the J gene end by 4 bases; junction bases not matched to a gene: 6. CDR1 and CDR2 (germline): SEHNR, FQNEAQ (reference sequence). The CDR3 contains 14 residues. The CDR3, as DNA: TGTGCCAGCAGCCCCCAGGGACAGGGTTACGAGCAGTACTTC. It encodes CASSPQGQGYEQYF.

The rearrangement uses TRBV25-1 and TRBJ1-1, with 9 bases aligning to TRBD1. CDR1 is MGHDK, CDR2 SYGVNS, per germline. V dropped 0 bases and J dropped 5; count of bases not matched to a gene: 7. CDR3 length equals 16 residues. The CDR3: CASSEYTGTGFTEAFF. In nucleotides, the CDR3 is TGTGCCAGCAGTGAATACACCGGGACAGGGTTTACTGAAGCTTTCTTT.